This record looks at one T cell receptor (beta chain) sequence and its context. The antigen remains unidentified. Blood was drawn once from each donor into heparinised tubes. The draws averaged about 0.12 L. This entry comes from a study of beta chain features in type 1 diabetes. Study background: Cells sorted and examined across all samples totaled 85 million to 130 million. The study's findings and limits: Shorter TCRB CDR3s, moderately but significantly so, marked every one of the four CD4+ subsets in Type 1 diabetes patients. VDJ junctions sequenced from type 1 diabetes patients showed fewer insertions and more deletions.

Germline V CDR1 and CDR2: MDHEN, SYDVKM. The CDR3 sequence is 16 residues long. V lost 2 bases and J lost 3, with 17 bases in between. Of the isolated RNA, all was reverse transcribed, and so the sequenced material was expressed TCRB transcripts. Profiled with immunoSEQ multiplex PCR; TCRdb holds only in-frame clones, not every one. The table records hundreds of thousands of clones, roughly 13% of them present only once. This chain joins TRBV28 and TRBJ2-7; perhaps D is TRBD1 or TRBD2 (6 bases each). The sequenced sample was naive CD4+ T cells from blood. This sequence was found in a man in his late teens or twenties with type 1 diabetes. This CDR3 is CASSLPKGGQIYEQYF. The CDR3, as DNA: TGTGCCAGCAGTTTACCCAAGGGGGGACAAATCTACGAGCAGTACTTC.